This T cell receptor (beta chain) stems from a study of shared T cell receptors in the human thymus. Clones were read by immunoSEQ multiplex PCR, and TCRdb kept only the in-frame ones, dropping some. The repertoire holds roughly 560,000 clones, roughly 74% seen once, with roughly 0.013% in the top ten. Germline CDR1 is SGHDT and CDR2 is YYEEEE. Including both end residues, the CDR3 is 14 amino acids long. In the case of this clone: It is unclear where the CDR3 begins or ends on the DNA, so no DNA is shown, and the CDR3 is as TCRdb lists it.

The sample was also reused in another study, on human thymus T cells. As reported in that work: Obtained as resections during corrective heart surgery, the thymus tissue was then studied. Overlap was high between thymic repertoires from unrelated individuals, as reported in related research.

Sequencing was carried out using thymocytes. The TCR comes from a boy less than two years old with a congenital heart defect. This sequence joins TRBV5-6 and TRBJ2-1; TRBD2 reflects the table's D call only, with no check against the DNA. CDR3 loop: CASSLVASGSGVFF.